These 22 T cell receptor beta chains were sequenced from one sample in a study of blood T cell repertoires in COVID-19. Sequenced by immunoSEQ multiplex PCR; TCRdb stores in-frame clones only, minus some. The sample comprises roughly 200,000 clones, 88% of which are singletons, and approximately 1.5% rests with the top ten. Sequenced material: peripheral blood. These receptors were collected from a man aged 18 to 29 with active or convalescent COVID-19.

The V gene is TRBV5-1, the J gene TRBJ2-1; 7 nucleotides line up with TRBD1. The germline CDR1 and CDR2 sequences are SGHRS and YFSETQ. V shed 5 bases, J shed 4 bases, and the junction held 9 bases outside the gene matches. CDR3 size: 15 residues. In nucleotides, the CDR3 is TGCGCCAGCAGTTCGGGACAGCTCCCATACAATGAGCAGTTCTTC. Amino acids: CASSSGQLPYNEQFF.

CDR3 protein: CASYSGGATDTQYF. CDR3 nucleotides: TGTGCCAGTTATAGCGGGGGGGCAACAGATACGCAGTATTTT. The chain has TRBV6-5 and TRBJ2-3; 11 bases agree with TRBD2. Germline CDR1 is MNHEY and CDR2 is SVGAGI. The V and J ends lost 9 bases and 3 bases, in that order; junction bases with no gene match: 5. The CDR3 length is 14 residues.

J is TRBJ1-1 and V is TRBV2; maybe TRBD1 (6 bases). The CDR3 totals 12 residues. Trimming took off 5 bases at V and 6 bases at J, with 10 bases between the two ends. CDR1 is SNHLY, CDR2 FYNNEI, per germline. DNA of the CDR3: TGTGCCAGCAGTTACAGGGTTTCTGAAGCTTTCTTT. Translation gives CASSYRVSEAFF.

V gene TRBV7-6 combines with J gene TRBJ1-5; D gene uncertain. V was clipped by 5 bases and J by 5 bases, with 10 bases between them. From germline, CDR1 is SGHVS and CDR2 FNYEAQ. The CDR3 sequence is 13 residues long. The chain's CDR3 is CASSVRADQPQHF. The CDR3 nucleotides read TGTGCCAGCAGCGTGAGAGCCGATCAGCCCCAGCATTTT.

This chain connects TRBV25-1 to TRBJ2-1; 7 bases line up with TRBD1. The V and J ends lost 4 bases and 7 bases, in that order; junction bases with no gene match: 13. The CDR3 loop spans 16 amino acids. Germline-derived CDR1 and CDR2 are MGHDK and SYGVNS. CDR3 in amino acids: CASSGPGQTLGNEQFF. The CDR3 nucleotides read TGTGCCAGCAGTGGGCCGGGACAGACCTTGGGGAATGAGCAGTTCTTC.

The chain carries TRBV27 and TRBJ2-5; weak D call: TRBD1 (5 bases). The CDR3 contains 14 residues. V lost 0 bases to trimming and J lost 4 bases, with 9 bases between them. Germline V lookup: CDR1 MNHEY, CDR2 SMNVEV (reference sequence). The CDR3 nucleotides read TGTGCCAGCAGTTTATCCCCCAGGGCAGAGACCCAGTACTTC. It translates to CASSLSPRAETQYF.

This sequence joins TRBV13 and TRBJ1-3; possible D gene TRBD1, 5 bases. This CDR3 is built from 13 residues. Trimming shortened V by 5 bases and J by 4 bases, and 9 bases separated the two germline ends. Germline V gene lookup returns CDR1 PRHDT and CDR2 FYEKMQ (reference sequence). The CDR3, as DNA: TGTGCCAGCAGCAGGGGCTTCGGAAACACCATATATTTT. Translated: CASSRGFGNTIYF.

This clone has only one observation. The V call is TRBV19, the J call TRBJ1-2; no clear D. The germline V gene encodes CDR1 LNHDA and CDR2 SQIVND (reference sequence). Trimming shortened V by 9 bases and J by 3 bases, and 14 bases separated the two germline ends. CDR3 length: 13 residues. CDR3 in DNA: TGTGCCAGCGATGAAGGAGGGTACTATGGCTACACCTTC. Encoded protein: CASDEGGYYGYTF.

The table lists this clone with a few counts. The chain has TRBV3-1 (or the pseudogene TRBV3-2) and TRBJ1-4, with 7 bases lining up with TRBD1. Germline values: CDR1 LGHDT, CDR2 YNNKEL (reference sequence). V gave up 8 bases and J gave up 8 bases; unmatched junction bases: 11. The CDR3 covers 14 residues. CDR3 nucleotide sequence: TGTGCCAGCGGGGATACAGGGGTGGGAGAAAAACTGTTTTTT. This encodes CASGDTGVGEKLFF.

The V and J genes are TRBV11-2 and TRBJ1-2; D is unresolved. V shed 5 bases and J shed 14 bases, with 21 bases lying between them. The CDR3 spans 13 residues. Germline lookup yields CDR1 SGHAT and CDR2 FQNNGV. The CDR3 sequence is CASSDSPDLPVTF. Written as DNA, the CDR3 is TGTGCCAGCAGCGATAGCCCTGACCTCCCGGTTACCTTC.

In DNA, the CDR3 is TGTGCCAGTAGACCTCAAGGACAGGAACTATATGGCTACACCTTC. As protein: CASRPQGQELYGYTF. This sequence joins TRBV19 and TRBJ1-2, with 7 bases identical to TRBD1. This CDR3 comprises 15 residues. Germline loops: CDR1 LNHDA, CDR2 SQIVND (reference sequence). The junction had 12 bases not matched to a gene; V was cut back by 6 bases and J by 5 bases.

The rearrangement links TRBV29-1 to TRBJ1-1; no clear D. Germline CDR1 SQVTM, CDR2 ANQGSEA. The CDR3 contains 13 residues. The V and J ends lost 3 bases and 3 bases respectively, with 11 bases between them. The CDR3, as DNA: TGCAGCGTTGACAAAGGGAGGGACACTGAAGCTTTCTTT. This codes for CSVDKGRDTEAFF.

The chain uses TRBV5-1 and TRBJ1-2; D uncertain. Trimming cost V 2 bases and J 6 bases, with 14 bases left between them. Germline V gives CDR1 SGHRS, CDR2 YFSETQ. This CDR3 is 14 amino acids long. CDR3 sequence reads: CASSLPGDVNGYTF. The CDR3 nucleotides read TGCGCCAGCAGCTTACCCGGAGACGTGAATGGCTACACCTTC.

This chain uses TRBV18 with TRBJ2-7; TRBD2 agrees at 14 bases. The germline V gene has CDR1 KGHSH and CDR2 LQKENI. This CDR3 contains 16 residues. With 2 bases clipped from V and 3 bases from J, the junction kept 3 bases outside the gene matches. This chain's CDR3 is CASSPTGLAGVYEQYF. For the CDR3, the DNA is TGTGCCAGCTCACCAACGGGACTAGCGGGAGTCTACGAGCAGTACTTC.

The V gene is TRBV13, the J gene TRBJ1-3, with a weak D call TRBD1 (5 bases). Germline assignment: CDR1 PRHDT and CDR2 FYEKMQ (reference sequence). V was shortened by 5 bases and J by 7 bases, with 18 bases between the two germline ends. This CDR3 has 15 residues. The CDR3 here is CASSRGGRTSNTIYF. CDR3 in DNA: TGTGCCAGCAGCAGGGGAGGCAGGACGTCGAACACCATATATTTT.

The J gene is TRBJ1-4, the V gene TRBV6-6; TRBD1 agrees at 7 bases. The CDR3 has 19 residues. Germline CDR1 reads MNHNY; CDR2 reads SVGAGI (reference sequence). J lost 6 bases, V lost 5 bases, and 21 bases had no gene match. For the CDR3, the DNA is TGTGCCAGCAGTCCCCACCGGGGGACAGAGACGAGGGGGTATGAAAAACTGTTTTTT. Encoded protein: CASSPHRGTETRGYEKLFF.

The V call is TRBV7-3, the J call TRBJ2-1; 8 nucleotides agree with TRBD1. The CDR3 consists of 13 residues. After removal of 5 bases from V and 15 bases from J, the junction contained 12 bases not matched to a gene. Germline-derived CDR1 and CDR2 are SGHTA and FQGTGA. CDR3 loop: CASSATGDSSAFF. The CDR3 nucleotides are TGTGCCAGCAGCGCGACAGGGGACTCGTCTGCGTTCTTC.

The chain has TRBV7-7 and TRBJ2-5; 15 bases match TRBD2. Germline CDR1 reads SSHAT; CDR2 reads FNYEAQ (reference sequence). V shed 3 bases and J 4 bases; nucleotides not matched to a gene: 9. The CDR3 totals 18 residues. The CDR3 here is CASSFGLAGGRRGETQYF. The CDR3 DNA reads as TGTGCCAGCAGCTTCGGACTAGCGGGGGGGCGGAGGGGAGAGACCCAGTACTTC.

The V gene is TRBV5-1, the J gene TRBJ2-3; TRBD1 agrees at 8 bases. The germline CDR1 and CDR2 sequences are SGHRS and YFSETQ. This CDR3 contains 15 residues. The trim removed 3 bases at V and 2 bases at J, leaving 5 bases unmatched. The CDR3 here is CASSYGQGSTDTQYF. CDR3 bases: TGCGCCAGCAGCTACGGACAGGGATCCACAGATACGCAGTATTTT.

The V gene is TRBV7-8, the J gene TRBJ2-1, with 7 bases aligning to TRBD2. This CDR3 region has 15 residues. The germline gives CDR1 SGHVS, CDR2 FQNEAQ. Trimming took 5 bases from V and 2 from J; bases not matched to a gene: 6. The CDR3 coding sequence is TGTGCCAGCAGCAACCGGGGGGTAACCTACAATGAGCAGTTCTTC. Translating it yields CASSNRGVTYNEQFF.

The J gene is TRBJ1-5, the V gene TRBV30, with D perhaps matching TRBD1 (5 bases). Germline V gives CDR1 GTSNPN, CDR2 SVGIG (reference sequence). Trimming removed 3 bases at V and 0 bases at J, with 15 bases between. CDR3 length equals 16 residues. The chain's CDR3 is CAWSPRALYSNQPQHF. The DNA of the CDR3 is TGTGCCTGGAGCCCCAGGGCCCTGTATAGCAATCAGCCCCAGCATTTT.

V and J are TRBV7-2 and TRBJ2-1, with 13 positions matching TRBD2. V lost 3 bases, J lost 1 base, and 6 bases stayed unmatched. There are 18 residues in the CDR3. Per germline, CDR1 SGHTA and CDR2 FQGNSA. This chain's CDR3 is CASSFWTSGRLSYNEQFF. CDR3 sequence (DNA): TGTGCCAGCAGCTTCTGGACTAGCGGGAGACTTTCCTACAATGAGCAGTTCTTC.